The rows below give T cell receptor beta chains drawn from one sample of a study of cytomegalovirus exposure and HLA in healthy donors. Clones were sequenced by immunoSEQ multiplex PCR, and TCRdb holds only the in-frame ones, with some missing. The sample shows 150,000 to 250,000 clones, over 65% of them seen only once. Source material: PBMCs. The receptors here all came from a boy aged 2 to 9 in good health and CMV-seronegative. Each CDR3 is given with its conserved first and last residue. A D gene is named only where the DNA matches it firmly. The size entry is marked missing in some rows and otherwise reads once, few, many or a size class.

>TRBV18|TRBJ1-2|-|-
CASSPDKGAYGYTF
TGTGCCAGCTCACCCGATAAAGGGGCCTATGGCTACACCTTC
>TRBV9|TRBJ1-2|once|-
CASSGDGGTGNYGYTF
TGTGCCAGCAGCGGCGATGGGGGGACGGGTAACTATGGCTACACCTTC
>TRBV30|TRBJ1-3|once|-
CAWSPQGRGLISGNTIYF
TGTGCCTGGAGTCCGCAGGGGCGAGGGCTAATCTCTGGAAACACCATATATTTT
>TRBV7-3|TRBJ2-2|-|-
CASSLTAVSGELFF
TGTGCCAGCAGCTTAACCGCGGTATCTGGGGAGCTGTTTTTT
>TRBV19|TRBJ1-4|-|-
CASSMGDTPNEKLFF
TGTGCCAGTAGTATGGGGGACACTCCTAATGAAAAACTGTTTTTT
>TRBV27|TRBJ1-1|few|-
CASSLVQGWNTEAFF
TGTGCCAGCAGTTTAGTGCAGGGATGGAACACTGAAGCTTTCTTT
>TRBV18|TRBJ1-1|-|TRBD1
CASSPGTGRNEAFF
TGTGCCAGCTCACCGGGGACAGGGAGGAATGAAGCTTTCTTT
>TRBV7-9|TRBJ1-5|-|-
CASSFGHSNQPQHF
TGTGCCAGCAGCTTTGGACACAGCAATCAGCCCCAGCATTTT
>TRBV4-3|TRBJ2-1|-|TRBD1
CASSQGTGGNEQFF
TGCGCCAGCAGCCAAGGGACAGGGGGGAATGAGCAGTTCTTC
>TRBV11-2|TRBJ2-7|-|-
CASSREQGPYEQYF
TGTGCCAGCAGCCGAGAGCAGGGGCCGTACGAGCAGTACTTC
>TRBV7-8|TRBJ1-5|-|TRBD1
CASSLGTGTSGQPQHF
TGTGCCAGCAGCTTAGGGACAGGGACTTCGGGTCAGCCCCAGCATTTT
>TRBV19|TRBJ2-5|-|-
CASRPRGEETQYF
TGTGCCAGTAGACCCAGGGGGGAAGAGACCCAGTACTTC
>TRBV7-3|TRBJ2-3|few|-
CASSLLGAATDTQYF
TGTGCCAGCAGCTTACTCGGTGCAGCGACAGATACGCAGTATTTT
>TRBV27|TRBJ2-7|once|-
CASSPTLPPPGQWAHEQYF
TGTGCCAGCAGTCCTACCTTACCTCCACCGGGACAATGGGCCCACGAGCAGTACTTC
>TRBV4-3|TRBJ1-2|-|TRBD1
CASSQDLMVGQGTYGYTF
TGCGCCAGCAGCCAAGATTTGATGGTGGGACAGGGGACATATGGCTACACCTTC
>TRBV18|TRBJ2-5|-|-
CASSQNRETQYF
TGTGCCAGCTCACAGAATCGGGAGACCCAGTACTTC
>TRBV30|TRBJ1-2|-|-
CAWSVLGGGGYGYTF
TGTGCCTGGAGTGTACTGGGGGGGGGAGGGTATGGCTACACCTTC
>TRBV11-2|TRBJ2-3|-|-
CASSLSRVDTQYF
TGTGCCAGCAGCTTAAGTCGCGTAGATACGCAGTATTTT
>TRBV5-1|TRBJ2-2|once|TRBD2
CASSPSGGDTGELFF
TGCGCCAGCAGCCCTAGCGGGGGTGACACCGGGGAGCTGTTTTTT
>TRBV5-6|TRBJ2-7|few|TRBD1
CASSFRTGQREEQYF
TGTGCCAGCAGTTTCAGGACAGGGCAGAGAGAAGAGCAGTACTTC
>TRBV6-5|TRBJ1-4|-|-
CASSYSDRDHEKLLF
TGTGCCAGCAGTTACTCGGACCGGGATCACGAAAAACTGCTTTTT
>TRBV6-1|TRBJ2-1|-|-
CASSPRDEQFF
TGTGCCAGCTCCCCCCGGGATGAGCAGTTCTTC
>TRBV27|TRBJ2-2|-|TRBD2
CASSPLRLAGGSANTGELFF
TGTGCCAGCAGTCCACTTCGACTAGCGGGGGGCTCTGCGAACACCGGGGAGCTGTTTTTT
>TRBV21-1|TRBJ2-6|once|-
CASSKRAGQSGANVLTF
TGTGCCAGCAGCAAGAGGGCGGGACAGTCTGGGGCCAACGTCCTGACTTTC
>TRBV2|TRBJ2-5|-|-
CASSGPTRAFQTQYF
TGTGCCAGCAGCGGGCCGACTAGGGCCTTTCAGACCCAGTACTTC
>TRBV5-1|TRBJ1-3|-|-
CASSLGQGPSGNTIYF
TGCGCCAGCAGCTTGGGTCAGGGCCCCTCTGGAAACACCATATATTTT
>TRBV13|TRBJ2-1|-|TRBD2
CASSSNTGTSGEAHNEQFF
TGTGCCAGCAGCTCAAACACCGGGACTAGCGGGGAGGCCCACAATGAGCAGTTCTTC
>TRBV5-6|TRBJ2-1|few|-
CASSLDRMSNEQFF
TGTGCCAGCAGCCTCGACAGGATGAGCAATGAGCAGTTCTTC
>TRBV5-4|TRBJ1-6|-|-
CASSLGDIPSQNSPLHF
TGTGCCAGCAGCTTAGGGGACATTCCTTCCCAAAATTCACCCCTCCACTTT
>TRBV2|TRBJ2-1|once|TRBD2
CASSAQRGGSEQFF
TGTGCCAGCAGTGCCCAGCGGGGGGGCAGTGAGCAGTTCTTC
>TRBV2|TRBJ1-4|-|TRBD1
CASSALTGDGEKLFF
TGTGCCAGCAGCGCCCTGACAGGGGACGGTGAAAAACTGTTTTTT
>TRBV5-4|TRBJ2-5|-|TRBD2
CASSSPTSGGVGETQYF
TGTGCCAGCAGCTCCCCGACTAGCGGGGGAGTCGGTGAGACCCAGTACTTC
>TRBV6-9|TRBJ1-5|-|TRBD1
CASSLCWYMGDRGRQPQHF
TGTGCCAGCAGTTTATGCTGGTACATGGGGGACAGGGGACGTCAGCCCCAGCATTTT
>TRBV18|TRBJ2-5|-|-
CASSPPGEETQYF
TGTGCCAGCTCACCACCAGGAGAAGAGACCCAGTACTTC
>TRBV7-2|TRBJ2-7|-|TRBD2
CASSLVAGGRSYEQYF
TGTGCCAGCAGCTTAGTAGCGGGGGGACGGTCCTACGAGCAGTACTTC
>TRBV6-5|TRBJ2-1|-|TRBD2
CASSRVSGGVREQFF
TGTGCCAGCAGTCGAGTGAGCGGGGGGGTAAGGGAGCAGTTCTTC
>TRBV18|TRBJ2-1|-|TRBD1
CASSPSGTGYNEQFF
TGTGCCAGCTCACCCTCCGGGACAGGCTACAATGAGCAGTTCTTC
>TRBV9|TRBJ2-7|-|TRBD1
CASSDRTGTGFHEQYF
TGTGCCAGCAGCGACCGAACCGGGACAGGATTTCACGAGCAGTACTTC
>TRBV7-2|TRBJ2-2|-|TRBD1
CASSSSDRGGYTGELFF
TGTGCCAGCAGCTCGTCGGACAGGGGAGGCTACACCGGGGAGCTGTTTTTT
>TRBV28|TRBJ2-3|-|-
CASSQTTDTQYF
TGTGCCAGCAGCCAAACAACAGATACGCAGTATTTT
>TRBV5-1|TRBJ2-3|few|-
CASRASPQADTQYF
TGCGCCAGCAGGGCTAGTCCACAGGCAGATACGCAGTATTTT
>TRBV15|TRBJ1-3|-|-
CATSRGDSGNTIYF
TGTGCCACCAGCAGAGGCGATAGTGGAAACACCATATATTTT
>TRBV4-1|TRBJ2-5|-|TRBD2
CASSQGRGGSQETQYF
TGCGCCAGCAGCCAAGGACGGGGGGGCTCCCAAGAGACCCAGTACTTC
>TRBV7-9|TRBJ2-1|-|-
CASTPRGSSYNEQFF
TGTGCCAGCACCCCAAGAGGTAGCTCCTACAATGAGCAGTTCTTC
>TRBV6-1|TRBJ2-3|-|-
CASSEDKYF
TGTGCCAGCAGTGAAGATAAGTATTTT
>TRBV27|TRBJ1-2|-|-
CASSFSVGDGYTF
TGTGCCAGCAGTTTTTCGGTGGGAGATGGCTACACCTTC
>TRBV2|TRBJ2-3|-|TRBD2
CASRGVVAGLNTQYF
TGTGCCAGCAGAGGGGTAGTAGCGGGGTTGAATACGCAGTATTTT
>TRBV6-6|TRBJ1-5|-|-
CASSLGGGSNQPQHF
TGTGCCAGCAGCCTGGGGGGGGGAAGCAATCAGCCCCAGCATTTT
>TRBV6-1|TRBJ2-1|-|-
CASSEQGSYNEQFF
TGTGCCAGCAGCGAACAGGGAAGCTACAATGAGCAGTTCTTC
>TRBV4-3|TRBJ1-5|-|TRBD1
CASSQDTTGMKPQHF
TGCGCCAGCAGCCAAGATACGACAGGGATGAAGCCCCAGCATTTT
>TRBV11-1|TRBJ2-3|-|TRBD2
CASSSRDYRTDTQYF
TGTGCCAGCAGCTCCCGGGACTACCGCACAGATACGCAGTATTTT
>TRBV4-1|TRBJ2-2|-|-
CASSPIPQAPGTGELFF
TGCGCCAGCAGCCCTATACCACAGGCCCCGGGCACCGGGGAGCTGTTTTTT
>TRBV4-1|TRBJ2-1|-|TRBD2
CASSQVFGGGATIYEQFF
TGCGCCAGCAGCCAAGTGTTCGGCGGGGGGGCCACCATCTACGAGCAGTTCTTC
>TRBV4-1|TRBJ2-3|-|TRBD1
CASSHTGTGDFDDTQYF
TGCGCCAGCAGCCATACGGGGACAGGGGATTTCGACGATACGCAGTATTTT
>TRBV9|TRBJ2-2|once|TRBD2
CASSGSGGAHTGELFF
TGTGCCAGCAGCGGTAGCGGGGGGGCTCACACCGGGGAGCTGTTTTTT
>TRBV25-1|TRBJ2-3|-|-
CASSGHSLRPDTQYF
TGTGCCAGCAGTGGACACTCACTTCGGCCGGATACGCAGTATTTT
>TRBV6-1|TRBJ2-2|-|-
CASSVLRQNTGELFF
TGTGCCAGCAGTGTTCTGAGACAGAACACCGGGGAGCTGTTTTTT
>TRBV10-3|TRBJ1-3|-|-
CAISGEVADLSGNTIYF
TGTGCCATCAGTGGTGAGGTTGCAGACCTCTCTGGAAACACCATATATTTT
>TRBV18|TRBJ2-6|-|-
CASSPSREPVLTF
TGTGCCAGCTCACCATCGAGGGAACCCGTCCTGACTTTC